This paragraph reports one TCR beta chain. Its antigen is not known. This sample was taken from a study of tumor-infiltrating lymphocytes in primary liver carcinoma. Out of unsorted whole blood came the blood RNA, and germline DNA was extracted as well. Researchers generated TCR beta cDNA from around 0.55 ug of total RNA, relying on a constant-region primer. Construction of TCR beta libraries relied on three successive nested multiplex PCR rounds employing slightly modified ARM-PCR. A single record per CDR3 protein comes from TCRdb applying MiXCR to the multiplex PCR reads. The sample lists about 300,000 distinct CDR3 sequences; 50% to 70% were seen once. General study results and limits: Between tumor regions, pairs overlapped more than tumor-adjacent and tumor-blood pairs did.

The specimen was peripheral blood. The receptor was derived from a man aged 40-50 years with primary liver carcinoma and hepatitis B virus infection.

In nucleotides, the CDR3 is TGTGTCAACAGTTACGTAGGGGCGGAGACCCAGTACTTC. It codes for CVNSYVGAETQYF. The chain carries TRBV6-5 and TRBJ2-5; D is possibly TRBD1 (5 bases). Germline V gene data show CDR1 as MNHEY and CDR2 as SVGAGI. This CDR3 is built from 13 residues.